This T cell receptor (beta chain) was recorded in a study of tumor-infiltrating lymphocytes in oesophageal squamous cell carcinoma. V lost 5 bases, J lost 8 bases, and 20 bases lay in between. This CDR3 has 15 amino acids. The germline CDR1 and CDR2 sequences are SGHVS and FQNEAQ. TCRdb re-analysed the PCR reads in MiXCR, keeping a single row per CDR3 protein. This table has 12,000 or so distinct CDR3 sequences, about 52% appearing once. The V gene is TRBV7-8, the J gene TRBJ2-3; D not resolved. Sample: esophageal tumor tissue. The sequence was obtained from a female donor with esophageal squamous cell carcinoma. The DNA for the CDR3 is TGTGCCAGCAGCCCAGCGCTGGGTGAGGCCCCTACGCAGTATTTT. It is translated as CASSPALGEAPTQYF.